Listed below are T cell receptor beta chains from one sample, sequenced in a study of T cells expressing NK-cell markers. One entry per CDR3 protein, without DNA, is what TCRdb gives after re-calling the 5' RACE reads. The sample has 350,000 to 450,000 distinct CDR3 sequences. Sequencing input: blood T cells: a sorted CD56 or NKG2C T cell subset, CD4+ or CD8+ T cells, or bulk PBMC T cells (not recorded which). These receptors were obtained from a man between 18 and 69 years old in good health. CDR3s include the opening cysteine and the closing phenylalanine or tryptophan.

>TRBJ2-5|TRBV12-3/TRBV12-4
CASSQRGGSQETQYF
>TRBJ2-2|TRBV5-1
CATRPGQNTGELFF
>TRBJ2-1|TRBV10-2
CASSEPAGGRHEQFF
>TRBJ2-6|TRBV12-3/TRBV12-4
CASSPRGAESGANVLTF
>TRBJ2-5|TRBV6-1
CASSRSSGAGIVTQYF
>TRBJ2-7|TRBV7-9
CASRPGTSRIGQYF
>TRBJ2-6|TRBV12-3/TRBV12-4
CASSLVRRRSSGANVLTF
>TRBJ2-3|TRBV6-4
CASSPSGGAIDTQYF
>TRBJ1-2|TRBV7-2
CASSPLGAYGYTF
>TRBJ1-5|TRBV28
CASSRQGVYYQPQHF
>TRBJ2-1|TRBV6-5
CASSYSGPGGTVDEQFF
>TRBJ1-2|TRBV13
CASSLRDNYGYTF
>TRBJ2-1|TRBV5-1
CASSLVPAGGGNEQFF
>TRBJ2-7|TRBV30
CAWSVLYTEQYF
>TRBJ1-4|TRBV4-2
CASSQDQGEEKLFF
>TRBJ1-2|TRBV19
CASSIGTGYTF
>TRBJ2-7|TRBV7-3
CASSRRGDDYEQYF
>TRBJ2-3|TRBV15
CATSRATLSTDTQYF
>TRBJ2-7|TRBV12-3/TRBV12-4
CASTFVLTSRTSLHEQYF
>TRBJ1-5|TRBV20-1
CSALAGGRRNQPQHF
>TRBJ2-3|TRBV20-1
CSASTSRGSTDTQYF
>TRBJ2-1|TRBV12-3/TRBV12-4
CASSFSAGGPSSYNEQFF
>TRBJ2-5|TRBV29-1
CSVVGSATRWTSLGETQYF
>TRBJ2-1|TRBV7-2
CASSPWNDNEQFF
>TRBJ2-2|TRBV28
CASRASGGYTGELFF
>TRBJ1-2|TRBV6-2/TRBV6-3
CASRRTGGGDYGYTF
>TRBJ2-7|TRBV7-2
CASSLQGTSDYYEQYF
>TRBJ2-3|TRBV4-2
CASSQDGLGTSLDTQYF
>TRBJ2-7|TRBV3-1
CASSHPRQGASYEQYF
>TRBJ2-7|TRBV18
CASSLAAGLGEQYF
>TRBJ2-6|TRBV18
CASSSDTASGANVLTF
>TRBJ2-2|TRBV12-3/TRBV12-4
CASSRQGSGGELFF
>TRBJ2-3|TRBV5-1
CASSPFKGSTDTQYF
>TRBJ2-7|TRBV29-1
CSVGFGGEQYF
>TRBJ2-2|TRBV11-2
CASSQQTRRRSGELFF
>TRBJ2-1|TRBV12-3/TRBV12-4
CASRRTTGWDGAYNEQFF
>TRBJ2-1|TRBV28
CASSLDYAGGNEQFF